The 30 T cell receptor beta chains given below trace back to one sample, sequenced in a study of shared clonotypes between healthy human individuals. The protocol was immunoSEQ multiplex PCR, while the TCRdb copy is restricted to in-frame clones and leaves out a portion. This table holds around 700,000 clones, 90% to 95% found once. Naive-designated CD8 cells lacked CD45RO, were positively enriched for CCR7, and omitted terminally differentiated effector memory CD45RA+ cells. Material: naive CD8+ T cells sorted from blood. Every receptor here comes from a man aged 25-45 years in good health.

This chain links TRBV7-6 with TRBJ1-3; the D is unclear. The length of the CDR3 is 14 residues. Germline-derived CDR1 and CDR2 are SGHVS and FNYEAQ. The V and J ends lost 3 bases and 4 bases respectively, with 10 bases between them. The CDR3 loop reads CASSFGGVGNTIYF. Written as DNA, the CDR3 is TGTGCCAGCAGCTTTGGCGGGGTAGGAAACACCATATATTTT.

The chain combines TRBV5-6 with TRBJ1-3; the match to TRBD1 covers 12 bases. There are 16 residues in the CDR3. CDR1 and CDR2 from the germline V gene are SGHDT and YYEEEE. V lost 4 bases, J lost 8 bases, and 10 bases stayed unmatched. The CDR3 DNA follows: TGTGCCAGCAGCGGGGGACAGGGGGCCCTCGGGGACACCATATATTTT. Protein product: CASSGGQGALGDTIYF.

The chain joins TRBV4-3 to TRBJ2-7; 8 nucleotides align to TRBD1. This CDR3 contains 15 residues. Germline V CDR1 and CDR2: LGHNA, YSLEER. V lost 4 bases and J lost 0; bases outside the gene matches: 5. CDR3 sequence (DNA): TGCGCCAGCAGCCCGGGACAGGCGAGCTCCTACGAGCAGTACTTC. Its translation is CASSPGQASSYEQYF.

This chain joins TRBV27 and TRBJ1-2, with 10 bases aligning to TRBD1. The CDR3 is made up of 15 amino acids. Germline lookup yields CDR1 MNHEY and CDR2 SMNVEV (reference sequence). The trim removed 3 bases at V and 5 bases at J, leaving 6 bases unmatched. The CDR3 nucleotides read TGTGCCAGCAGTTTTAGACAGGGGGCCCATTATGGCTACACCTTC. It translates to CASSFRQGAHYGYTF.

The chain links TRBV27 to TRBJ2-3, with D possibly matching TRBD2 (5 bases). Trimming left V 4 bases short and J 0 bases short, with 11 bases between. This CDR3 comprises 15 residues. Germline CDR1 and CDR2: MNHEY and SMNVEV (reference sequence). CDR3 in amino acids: CASSSRATSTDTQYF. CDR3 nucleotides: TGTGCCAGCAGTTCGAGGGCGACTAGCACAGATACGCAGTATTTT.

In DNA, the CDR3 is TGCGCCAGCAGCTTGAAGGCGGAGCCCCGGAACACTGAAGCTTTCTTT. It is translated as CASSLKAEPRNTEAFF. V and J are TRBV5-1 and TRBJ1-1, with no clear D. The CDR3 loop spans 16 amino acids. The germline CDR1 and CDR2 sequences are SGHRS and YFSETQ. Trimming stripped 1 base from V and 1 base from J, with 14 bases between.

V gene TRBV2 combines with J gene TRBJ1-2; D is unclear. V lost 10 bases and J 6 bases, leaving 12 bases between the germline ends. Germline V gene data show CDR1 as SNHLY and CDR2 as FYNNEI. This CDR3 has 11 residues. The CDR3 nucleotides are TGTGCCATCAAAGGTGCAGATGGCTACACCTTC. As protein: CAIKGADGYTF.

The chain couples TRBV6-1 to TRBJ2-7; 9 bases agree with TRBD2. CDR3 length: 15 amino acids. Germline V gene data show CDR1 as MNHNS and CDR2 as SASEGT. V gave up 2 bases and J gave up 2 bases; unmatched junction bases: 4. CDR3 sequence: CASSETSGLPYEQYF. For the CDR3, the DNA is TGTGCCAGCAGTGAAACTAGCGGGTTACCCTACGAGCAGTACTTC.

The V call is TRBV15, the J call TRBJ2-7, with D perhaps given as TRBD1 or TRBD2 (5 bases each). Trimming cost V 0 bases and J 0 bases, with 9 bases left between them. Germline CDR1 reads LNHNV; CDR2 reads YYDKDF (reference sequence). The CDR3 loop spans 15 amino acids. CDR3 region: CATSRDRGLSYEQYF. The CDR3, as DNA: TGTGCCACCAGCAGAGATCGGGGCCTCTCCTACGAGCAGTACTTC. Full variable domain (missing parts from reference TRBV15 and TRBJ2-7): DAMVIQNPRYQVTQFGKPVTLSCSQTLNHNVMYWYQQKSSQAPKLLFHYYDKDFNNEADTPDNFQSRRPNTSFCFLDIRSPGLGDTAMYLCATSRDRGLSYEQYFGPGTRLTVT.

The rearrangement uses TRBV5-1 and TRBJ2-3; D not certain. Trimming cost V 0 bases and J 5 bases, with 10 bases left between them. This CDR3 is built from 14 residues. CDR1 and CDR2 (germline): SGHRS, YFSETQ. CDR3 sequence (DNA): TGCGCCAGCAGCTTGGTCGGCTATGAAGATACGCAGTATTTT. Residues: CASSLVGYEDTQYF. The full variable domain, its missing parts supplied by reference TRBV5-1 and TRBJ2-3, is KAGVTQTPRYLIKTRGQQVTLSCSPISGHRSVSWYQQTPGQGLQFLFEYFSETQRNKGNFPGRFSGRQFSNSRSEMNVSTLELGDSALYLCASSLVGYEDTQYFGPGTRLTVL.

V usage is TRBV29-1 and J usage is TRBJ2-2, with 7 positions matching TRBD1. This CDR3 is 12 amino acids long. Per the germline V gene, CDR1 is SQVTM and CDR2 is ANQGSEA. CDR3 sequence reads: CSINRGTGELFF. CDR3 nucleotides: TGCAGTATTAACAGGGGTACCGGGGAGCTGTTTTTT.

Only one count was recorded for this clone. In DNA form, the CDR3 reads TGTGCCAGCAGCTTAACTCTGGAAGAGACCCAGTACTTC. This codes for CASSLTLEETQYF. The chain employs TRBV7-9 and TRBJ2-5; D is undetermined. This CDR3 comprises 13 residues. V shed 2 bases and J shed 3 bases, with 7 bases lying between them. Germline-derived CDR1 and CDR2 are SEHNR and FQNEAQ (reference sequence).

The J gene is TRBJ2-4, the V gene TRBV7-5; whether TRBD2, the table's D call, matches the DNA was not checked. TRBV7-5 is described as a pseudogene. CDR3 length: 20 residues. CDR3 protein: CARSLKIEQARREAKNIQYF. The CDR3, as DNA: TGTGCCAGAAGCTTAAAAATCGAGCAGGCCCGTAGGGAGGCCAAAAACATTCAGTACTTC.

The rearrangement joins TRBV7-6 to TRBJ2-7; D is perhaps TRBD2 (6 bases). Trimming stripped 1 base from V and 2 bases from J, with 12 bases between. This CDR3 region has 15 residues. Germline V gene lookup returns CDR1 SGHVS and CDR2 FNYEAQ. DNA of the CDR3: TGTGCCAGCAGCTTAGGAGCTAGCGCGGCCTACGAGCAGTACTTC. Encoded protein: CASSLGASAAYEQYF.

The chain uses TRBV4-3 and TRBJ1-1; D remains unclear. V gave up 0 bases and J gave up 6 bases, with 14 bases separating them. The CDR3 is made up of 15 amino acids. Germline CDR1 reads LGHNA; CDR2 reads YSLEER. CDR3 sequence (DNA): TGCGCCAGCAGCCAAGACGGAATTGGTCGGTCTGAAGCTTTCTTT. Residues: CASSQDGIGRSEAFF.

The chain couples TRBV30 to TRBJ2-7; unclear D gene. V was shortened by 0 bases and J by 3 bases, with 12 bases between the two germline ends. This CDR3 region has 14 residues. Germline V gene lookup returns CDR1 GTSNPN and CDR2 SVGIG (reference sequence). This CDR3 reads CAWSVYGRDYEQYF. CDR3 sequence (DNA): TGTGCCTGGAGTGTATACGGCAGAGACTACGAGCAGTACTTC. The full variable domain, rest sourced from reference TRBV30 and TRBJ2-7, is SQTIHQWPATLVQPVGSPLSLECTVEGTSNPNLYWYRQAAGRGLQLLFYSVGIGQISSEVPQNLSASRPQDRQFILSSKKLLLSDSGFYLCAWSVYGRDYEQYFGPGTRLTVT.

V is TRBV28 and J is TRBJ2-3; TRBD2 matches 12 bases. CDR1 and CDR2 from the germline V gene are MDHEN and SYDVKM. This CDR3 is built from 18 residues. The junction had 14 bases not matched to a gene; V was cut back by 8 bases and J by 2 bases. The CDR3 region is CASQDRLLAGGITDTQYF. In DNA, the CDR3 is TGTGCCAGCCAAGACCGACTCCTAGCGGGAGGGATCACAGATACGCAGTATTTT.

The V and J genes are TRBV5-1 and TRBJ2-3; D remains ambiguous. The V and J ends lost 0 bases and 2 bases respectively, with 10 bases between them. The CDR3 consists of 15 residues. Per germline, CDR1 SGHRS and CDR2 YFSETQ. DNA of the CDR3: TGCGCCAGCAGCTTGGAAGGTTCTAACACAGATACGCAGTATTTT. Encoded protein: CASSLEGSNTDTQYF.

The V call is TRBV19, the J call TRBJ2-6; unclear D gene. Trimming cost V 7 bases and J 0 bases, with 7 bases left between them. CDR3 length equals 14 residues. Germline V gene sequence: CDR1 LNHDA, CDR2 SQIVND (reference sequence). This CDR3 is CASTISSGANVLTF. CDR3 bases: TGTGCCAGTACCATAAGCTCTGGGGCCAACGTCCTGACTTTC.

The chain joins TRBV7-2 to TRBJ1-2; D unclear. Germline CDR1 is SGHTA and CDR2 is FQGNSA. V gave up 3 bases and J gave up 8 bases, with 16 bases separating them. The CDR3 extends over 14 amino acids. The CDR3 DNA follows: TGTGCCAGCAGCTTCCCGGACGTGGGCTTCGGCTACACCTTC. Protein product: CASSFPDVGFGYTF. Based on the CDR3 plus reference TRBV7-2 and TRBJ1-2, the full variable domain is GAGVSQSPSNKVTEKGKDVELRCDPISGHTALYWYRQSLGQGLEFLIYFQGNSAPDKSGLPSDRFSAERTGGSVSTLTIQRTQQEDSAVYLCASSFPDVGFGYTFGSGTRLTVV.

This chain's CDR3 is CASSLGIRPQETQYF. The DNA of the CDR3 is TGTGCCAGCAGCTTAGGAATACGGCCCCAAGAGACCCAGTACTTC. The chain carries TRBV13 and TRBJ2-5; no firm D call. The CDR3 is 15 amino acids. Germline CDR1 and CDR2: PRHDT and FYEKMQ (reference sequence). V was clipped by 0 bases and J by 1 base, with 9 bases between them.

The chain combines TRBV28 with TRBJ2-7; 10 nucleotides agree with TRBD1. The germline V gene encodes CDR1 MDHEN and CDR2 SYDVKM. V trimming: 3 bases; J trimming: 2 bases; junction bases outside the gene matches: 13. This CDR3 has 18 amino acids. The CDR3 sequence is CASSFIGQGVSGAYEQYF. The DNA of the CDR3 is TGTGCCAGCAGTTTTATTGGACAGGGGGTCTCAGGGGCCTACGAGCAGTACTTC.

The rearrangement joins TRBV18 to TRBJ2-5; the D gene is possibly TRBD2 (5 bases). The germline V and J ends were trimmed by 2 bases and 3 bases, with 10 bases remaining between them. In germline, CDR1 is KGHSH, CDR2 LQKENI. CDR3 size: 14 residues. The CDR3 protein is CASSPEDFEETQYF. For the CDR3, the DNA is TGTGCCAGCTCACCAGAGGACTTCGAAGAGACCCAGTACTTC.

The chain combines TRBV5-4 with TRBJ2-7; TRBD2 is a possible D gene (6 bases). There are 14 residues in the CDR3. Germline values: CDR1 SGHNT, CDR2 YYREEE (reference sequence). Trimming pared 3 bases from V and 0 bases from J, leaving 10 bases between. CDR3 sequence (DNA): TGTGCCAGCAGCTGGAGGGCAGGCTCCTACGAGCAGTACTTC. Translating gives CASSWRAGSYEQYF.

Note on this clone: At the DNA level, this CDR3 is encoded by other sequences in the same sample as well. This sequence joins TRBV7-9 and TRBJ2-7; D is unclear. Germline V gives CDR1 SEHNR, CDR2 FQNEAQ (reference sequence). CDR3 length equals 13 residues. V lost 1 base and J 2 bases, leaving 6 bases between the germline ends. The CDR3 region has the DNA TGTGCCAGCAGCTTAGTCGGTCCCTACGAGCAGTACTTC. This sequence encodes CASSLVGPYEQYF.

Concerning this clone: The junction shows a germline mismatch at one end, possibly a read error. CDR3 nucleotide sequence: TGTACCAGCAGCCCAGCCGGTAAAGGACTACGTGCCTACGAGCAGTACTTC. Amino acids: CTSSPAGKGLRAYEQYF. The V call is TRBV11-2, the J call TRBJ2-7; the D gene is possibly TRBD2 (6 bases). This CDR3 is 17 amino acids long. Germline values: CDR1 SGHAT, CDR2 FQNNGV.

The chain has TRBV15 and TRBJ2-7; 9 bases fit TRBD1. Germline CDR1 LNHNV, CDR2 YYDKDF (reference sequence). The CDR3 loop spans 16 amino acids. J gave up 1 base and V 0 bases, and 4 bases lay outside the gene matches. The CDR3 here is CATSREKGQGSYEQYF. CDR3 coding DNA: TGTGCCACCAGCAGAGAAAAAGGACAGGGGTCCTACGAGCAGTACTTC.

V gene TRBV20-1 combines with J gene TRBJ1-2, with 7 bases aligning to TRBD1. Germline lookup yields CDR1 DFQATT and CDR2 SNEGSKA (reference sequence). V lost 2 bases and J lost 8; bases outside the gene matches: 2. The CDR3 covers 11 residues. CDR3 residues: CSARQGEGYTF. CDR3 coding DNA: TGCAGTGCTAGACAGGGGGAAGGCTACACCTTC.

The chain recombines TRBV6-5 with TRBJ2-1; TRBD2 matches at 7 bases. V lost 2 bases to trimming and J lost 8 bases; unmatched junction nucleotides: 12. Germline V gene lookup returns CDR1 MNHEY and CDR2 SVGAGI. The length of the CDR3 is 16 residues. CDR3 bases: TGTGCCAGCAGTTACCATGTTGCGGGAGCGGTCTATGAGCAGTTCTTC. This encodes CASSYHVAGAVYEQFF.

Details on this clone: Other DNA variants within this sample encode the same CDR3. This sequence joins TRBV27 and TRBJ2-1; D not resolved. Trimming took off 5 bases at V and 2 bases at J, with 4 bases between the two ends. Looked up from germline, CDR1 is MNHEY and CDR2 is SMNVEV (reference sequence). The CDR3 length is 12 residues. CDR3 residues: CASSPTYNEQFF. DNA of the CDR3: TGTGCCAGCAGTCCCACCTACAATGAGCAGTTCTTC.